The T cell receptor (beta chain) described here comes from a study of CD8+CD57+ T cells in acquired aplastic anemia. Background on the study: Average DNA yield from sorted CD4+ and CD8+ cells was around 3.2 ug.

CD8+CD57+ cell expansion, shown by flow cytometry, had occurred in the patients selected for sequencing. Patients were untreated when blood was sampled. This clonotype was seen a handful of times. The TCR beta profiling, which covered VDJ combination and CDR3 sequence, was carried out using genomic DNA as the template. A single record per CDR3 protein comes from TCRdb applying MiXCR to the reads. The table lists 150,000 to 200,000 distinct CDR3 sequences, roughly 48% of them singletons. V was cut by 3 bases and J by 0 bases, with 9 bases left in between. The CDR3 consists of 15 residues. Germline V gene data show CDR1 as LGHNA and CDR2 as YSLEER.

Material for sequencing was sorted CD4+, CD8+, or CD8+CD57+ T cells (not recorded which) from PBMCs. This TCR was sampled from a human donor with aplastic anemia. The V and J genes are TRBV4-3 and TRBJ2-1, with D unclear. CDR3 sequence reads: CASSHRPSSYNEQFF. For the CDR3, the DNA is TGCGCCAGCAGCCACAGGCCGAGCTCCTACAATGAGCAGTTCTTC.